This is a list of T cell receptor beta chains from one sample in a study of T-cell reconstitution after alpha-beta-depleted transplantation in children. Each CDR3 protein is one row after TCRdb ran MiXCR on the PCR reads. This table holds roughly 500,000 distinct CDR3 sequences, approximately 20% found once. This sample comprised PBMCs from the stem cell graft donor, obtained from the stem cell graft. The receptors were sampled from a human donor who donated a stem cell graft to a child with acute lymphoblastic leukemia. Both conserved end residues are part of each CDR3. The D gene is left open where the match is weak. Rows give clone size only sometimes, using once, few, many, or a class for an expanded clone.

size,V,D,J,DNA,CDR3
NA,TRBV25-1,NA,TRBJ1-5,TGTGCCAGCAGTGAAGCCCAGGGATGGGGCAATCAGCCCCAGCATTTT,CASSEAQGWGNQPQHF
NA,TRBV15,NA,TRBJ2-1,TGTGCCACCAGCAGAGATCTCGACCTGAGCTCCTACAATGAGCAGTTCTTC,CATSRDLDLSSYNEQFF
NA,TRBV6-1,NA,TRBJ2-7,TGTGCCAGCAGTGAAGCTTCGGGAGTGATTGGTGAGCAGTACTTC,CASSEASGVIGEQYF
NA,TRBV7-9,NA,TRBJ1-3,TGTGCCAGCTTAGCCTCTGGAAACACCATATATTTT,CASLASGNTIYF
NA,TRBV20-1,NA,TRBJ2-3,TGCAGTGCTAGGGCTAGCGCCCAGCCTTCAGATACGCAGTATTTT,CSARASAQPSDTQYF
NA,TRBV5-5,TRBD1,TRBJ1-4,TGTGCCAGCAGCCCAACGGCCGGGACAGTTAATGAAAAACTGTTTTTT,CASSPTAGTVNEKLFF
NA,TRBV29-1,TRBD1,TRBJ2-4,TGCAGCGTTGAAGACGGGACAGGGAAAAACAGTCAGTACTTC,CSVEDGTGKNSQYF
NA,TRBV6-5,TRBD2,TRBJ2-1,TGTGCCAGCAGTTACCCCGGACTAGCGGGAGGTTACAATGAGCAGTTCTTC,CASSYPGLAGGYNEQFF
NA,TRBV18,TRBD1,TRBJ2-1,TGTGCCAGCTCATCGCGGACAGGTCCTTACAATGAGCAGTTCTTC,CASSSRTGPYNEQFF
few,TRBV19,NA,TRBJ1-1,TGTGCCAGTAGTTGGGGGACCCTACTCACTGAAGCTTTCTTT,CASSWGTLLTEAFF
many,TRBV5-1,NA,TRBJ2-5,TGCGCCAGCAGCTTACAGGGTGAAGAGACCCAGTACTTC,CASSLQGEETQYF
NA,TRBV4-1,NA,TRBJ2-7,TGCGCCAGCAGCCAAGTTGGTTCCACCTACGAGCAGTACTTC,CASSQVGSTYEQYF
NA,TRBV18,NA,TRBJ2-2,TGTGCCAGCCCGCCAGGAGGGGGAGTACTTTCCGGGGAGCTGTTTTTT,CASPPGGGVLSGELFF
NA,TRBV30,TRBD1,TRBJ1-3,TGTGCCTGGACCCGGACAGGGGGATTCGTTGGAAACACCATATATTTT,CAWTRTGGFVGNTIYF
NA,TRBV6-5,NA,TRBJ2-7,TGTGCCAGCAGGGGGACACGGGCTACCTACGAGCAGTACTTC,CASRGTRATYEQYF
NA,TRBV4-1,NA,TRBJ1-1,TGCGCCAGCGGGGGGGGCGGACAGATGAACACTGAAGCTTTCTTT,CASGGGGQMNTEAFF
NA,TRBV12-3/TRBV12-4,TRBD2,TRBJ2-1,TGTGCCAGCGGACTAAGCGGGAGGGGTTACAATGAGCAGTTCTTC,CASGLSGRGYNEQFF
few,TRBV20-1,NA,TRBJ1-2,TGCAGTGCTAGGCACGGCAGGGTATCCGACTATGGCTACACCTTC,CSARHGRVSDYGYTF
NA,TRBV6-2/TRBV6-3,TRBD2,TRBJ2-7,TGTGCCAGCAACCCTCCCCAGCGGGGTTACGAGCAGTACTTC,CASNPPQRGYEQYF
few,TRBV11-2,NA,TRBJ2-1,TGTGCCAGCAGCTTAGACTCTCTGGCGGGTTGGTACAATGAGCAGTTCTTC,CASSLDSLAGWYNEQFF
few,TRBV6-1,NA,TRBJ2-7,TGTGCCAGCAGTGAAGGAGTAAAAAGGGAGCAGTACTTC,CASSEGVKREQYF
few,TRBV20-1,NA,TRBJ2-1,TGCAGTGCTAGAAATCCATTGACTCTACAAAATGAGCAGTTCTTC,CSARNPLTLQNEQFF
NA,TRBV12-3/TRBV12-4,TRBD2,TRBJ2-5,TGTGCCAGCAGTTTCATAGCGGGAGAGACCCAGTACTTC,CASSFIAGETQYF
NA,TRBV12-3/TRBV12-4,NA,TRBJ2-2,TGTGCCAGCGGTATCGTAGGCACCGGGGAGCTGTTTTTT,CASGIVGTGELFF
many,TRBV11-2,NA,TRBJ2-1,TGTGCCAGCAGCATCGACAGGTCTGGCAATGAGCAGTTCTTC,CASSIDRSGNEQFF
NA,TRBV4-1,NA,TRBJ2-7,TGCGCCAGCAGCCAAGGGTCACGGGTCTCCTACGAGCAGTACTTC,CASSQGSRVSYEQYF
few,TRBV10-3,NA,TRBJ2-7,TGTGCCATCAGCCCAGGAGGATTCTCCTACGAGCAGTACTTC,CAISPGGFSYEQYF
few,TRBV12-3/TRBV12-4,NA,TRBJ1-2,TGTGCCAGCAGTCCCCGGACGGCATCTAACTATGGCTACACCTTC,CASSPRTASNYGYTF
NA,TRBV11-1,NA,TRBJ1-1,TGTGCCAGCAAATTTCTCCGTGGAGGCAGGCCGAACACTGAAGCTTTCTTT,CASKFLRGGRPNTEAFF
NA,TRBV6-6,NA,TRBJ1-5,TGTGCCAGCAGTGCGGCCAATCAGCCCCAGCATTTT,CASSAANQPQHF
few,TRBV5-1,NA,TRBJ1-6,TGCGCCAGCAGCTTGGAGCCCGCCGGGGCCCTTAATTCACCCCTCCACTTT,CASSLEPAGALNSPLHF
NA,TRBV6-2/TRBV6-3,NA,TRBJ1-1,TGTGCCAGCAGAAATCCCGGGTCTGAAGCTTTCTTT,CASRNPGSEAFF
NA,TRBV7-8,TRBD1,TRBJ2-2,TGTGCCAGCAGCTTAAGGGTCGGGACAGGGGGGGCCACCGGGGAGCTGTTTTTT,CASSLRVGTGGATGELFF
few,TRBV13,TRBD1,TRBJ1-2,TGTGCCAGCAGCTTAAGTGGGGCAGGGGGGTTGCTTCGGAACTATGGCTACACCTTC,CASSLSGAGGLLRNYGYTF
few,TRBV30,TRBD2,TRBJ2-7,TGTGCCTGGGGGAGGGGAACCTACTACGAGCAGTACTTC,CAWGRGTYYEQYF
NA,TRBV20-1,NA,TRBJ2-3,TGCAGTGCTAGATTTGTAGGAACAGCGCGACTGAGTACGCAGTATTTT,CSARFVGTARLSTQYF
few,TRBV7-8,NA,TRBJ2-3,TGTGCCAGCAGCTTATTCTCGGGATTGGCAGATACGCAGTATTTT,CASSLFSGLADTQYF
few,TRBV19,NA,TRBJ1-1,TGTGCCAGTAGTGGAAGGGACGGCTACACTGAAGCTTTCTTT,CASSGRDGYTEAFF
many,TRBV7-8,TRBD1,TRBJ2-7,TGTGCCAGCAGCACCAGACAGGGCACCTACGAGCAGTACTTC,CASSTRQGTYEQYF
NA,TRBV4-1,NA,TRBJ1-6,TGCGCCAGCAGCCAACCCGGAAGTTCACCCCTCCACTTT,CASSQPGSSPLHF